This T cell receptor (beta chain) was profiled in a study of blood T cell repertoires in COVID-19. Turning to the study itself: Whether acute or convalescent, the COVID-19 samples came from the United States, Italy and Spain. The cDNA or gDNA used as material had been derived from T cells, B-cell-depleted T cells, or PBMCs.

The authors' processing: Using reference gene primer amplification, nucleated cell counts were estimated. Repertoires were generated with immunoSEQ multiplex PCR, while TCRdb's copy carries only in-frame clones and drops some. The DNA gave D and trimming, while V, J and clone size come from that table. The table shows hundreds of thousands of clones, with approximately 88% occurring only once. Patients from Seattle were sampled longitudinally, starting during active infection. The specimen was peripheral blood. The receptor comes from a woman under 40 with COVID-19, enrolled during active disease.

CDR3 residues: CSVDGAEAFF. CDR3 DNA sequence: TGCAGCGTTGACGGGGCTGAAGCTTTCTTT. The chain links TRBV29-1 to TRBJ1-1; no clear D gene. In germline, CDR1 is SQVTM, CDR2 ANQGSEA. Trimming removed 3 bases at V and 6 bases at J, with 5 bases between. The CDR3 has 10 residues. Full variable domain (missing parts from reference TRBV29-1 and TRBJ1-1): SAVISQKPSRDICQRGTSLTIQCQVDSQVTMMFWYRQQPGQSLTLIATANQGSEATYESGFVIDKFPISRPNLTFSTLTVSNMSPEDSSIYLCSVDGAEAFFGQGTRLTVV.